The rows below give T cell receptor beta chains drawn from one sample of a study of beta chain features in type 1 diabetes. Profiled with immunoSEQ multiplex PCR; TCRdb holds only in-frame clones, not every one. The repertoire has 330,000 or so clones, around 12% of them found once; the top ten carry 0.01%. Sequenced sample: naive CD4+ T cells from blood. The receptors derive from a woman aged 18-35 years with type 1 diabetes. The CDR3 runs from the conserved cysteine through the conserved F or W. A D gene is named only where the DNA matches it firmly. The listing skips clone size in some rows; elsewhere it reads once, few, many or a size class.

size: NA; D: TRBD1; J: TRBJ2-2; V: TRBV9; CDR3: CASSVSAGGASTGELFF; DNA: TGTGCCAGCAGCGTAAGTGCAGGGGGCGCGAGCACCGGGGAGCTGTTTTTT
size: NA; D: NA; J: TRBJ2-3; V: TRBV25-1; CDR3: CASSDPRQADTQYF; DNA: TGTGCCAGCAGTGATCCTCGACAGGCAGATACGCAGTATTTT
size: NA; D: NA; J: TRBJ2-1; V: TRBV5-1; CDR3: CASSVRVGGYNEQFF; DNA: TGCGCCAGCAGCGTGAGGGTGGGTGGCTACAATGAGCAGTTCTTC
size: few; D: NA; J: TRBJ1-2; V: TRBV28; CDR3: CASSGGQPYGYTF; DNA: TGTGCCAGCAGCGGAGGACAGCCCTATGGCTACACCTTC
size: few; D: NA; J: TRBJ2-5; V: TRBV7-2; CDR3: CASSPPTRGEGTQYF; DNA: TGTGCCAGCAGCCCCCCGACTAGGGGGGAGGGGACCCAGTACTTC
size: NA; D: TRBD1; J: TRBJ2-5; V: TRBV10-3; CDR3: CAIRPGGDQETQYF; DNA: TGTGCCATCAGACCAGGGGGTGACCAAGAGACCCAGTACTTC
size: NA; D: NA; J: TRBJ2-1; V: TRBV29-1; CDR3: CSVEWLAGHRNEQFF; DNA: TGCAGCGTTGAATGGTTGGCAGGGCATCGCAATGAGCAGTTCTTC
size: few; D: TRBD2; J: TRBJ2-1; V: TRBV10-3; CDR3: CAIAGTSINEQFF; DNA: TGTGCCATCGCGGGGACTAGCATAAATGAGCAGTTCTTC
size: few; D: TRBD2; J: TRBJ2-5; V: TRBV9; CDR3: CASSVGGLAGVQETQYF; DNA: TGTGCCAGCAGCGTAGGGGGACTAGCGGGAGTCCAAGAGACCCAGTACTTC
size: NA; D: NA; J: TRBJ2-5; V: TRBV5-1; CDR3: CASSLVPYQETQYF; DNA: TGCGCCAGCAGCTTGGTTCCGTACCAAGAGACCCAGTACTTC